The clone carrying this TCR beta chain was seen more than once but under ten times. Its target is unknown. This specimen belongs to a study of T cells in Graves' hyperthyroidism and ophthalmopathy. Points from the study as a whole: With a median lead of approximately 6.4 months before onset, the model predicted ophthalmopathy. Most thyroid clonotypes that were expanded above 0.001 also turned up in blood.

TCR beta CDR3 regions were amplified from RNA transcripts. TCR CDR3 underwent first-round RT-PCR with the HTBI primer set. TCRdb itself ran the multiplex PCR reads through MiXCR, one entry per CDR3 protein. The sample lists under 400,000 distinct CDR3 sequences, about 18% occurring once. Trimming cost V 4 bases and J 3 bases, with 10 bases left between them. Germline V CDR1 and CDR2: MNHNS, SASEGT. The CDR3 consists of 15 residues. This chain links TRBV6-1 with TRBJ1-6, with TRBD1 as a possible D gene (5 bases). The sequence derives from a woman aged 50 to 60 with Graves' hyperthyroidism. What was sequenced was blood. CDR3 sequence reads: CASSVGVYYNSPLHF. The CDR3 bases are TGTGCCAGCAGTGTGGGGGTATACTATAATTCACCCCTCCACTTT.